These 31 T cell receptor beta chains were sequenced from one sample in a study of blood T cell repertoires in COVID-19. The data were produced by immunoSEQ multiplex PCR, yet TCRdb's version contains in-frame clones alone and is incomplete. In the table there are hundreds of thousands of clones, approximately 90% of which are singletons. Sequenced input: PBMCs or T cells enriched from blood (not recorded which). Every receptor here comes from a woman aged 60-75 years in a cohort exposed to, infected with or recovered from COVID-19 (not recorded which).

The chain uses TRBV28 and TRBJ2-7; 7 nucleotides agree with TRBD2. The CDR3 spans 15 residues. Germline V gives CDR1 MDHEN, CDR2 SYDVKM. V lost 3 bases, J lost 4 bases, and 9 bases stayed unmatched. CDR3 residues: CASSLVGGPIYEQYF. CDR3 nucleotides: TGTGCCAGCAGTTTGGTGGGAGGGCCCATTTACGAGCAGTACTTC. The whole variable domain, remainder taken from reference TRBV28 and TRBJ2-7, is DVKVTQSSRYLVKRTGEKVFLECVQDMDHENMFWYRQDPGLGLRLIYFSYDVKMKEKGDIPEGYSVSREKKERFSLILESASTNQTSMYLCASSLVGGPIYEQYFGPGTRLTVT.

The chain employs TRBV2 and TRBJ1-2; 7 bases are a match to TRBD1. The CDR3 sequence is 15 residues long. Germline CDR1 and CDR2: SNHLY and FYNNEI. J lost 8 bases, V lost 6 bases, and 15 bases had no gene match. The DNA of the CDR3 is TGTGCCAGCAGAGGTGGGCAGGGGGTTTTTTCGGGCTACACCTTC. Translating gives CASRGGQGVFSGYTF.

This sequence joins TRBV7-2 and TRBJ1-1; D not certain. Per germline, CDR1 SGHTA and CDR2 FQGNSA. V gave up 1 base and J gave up 1 base, with 7 bases separating them. The CDR3 length is 14 residues. This chain's CDR3 is CASSLVPRNTEAFF. In DNA, the CDR3 is TGTGCCAGCAGCTTAGTCCCGAGGAACACTGAAGCTTTCTTT. Complete variable domain (other parts from reference TRBV7-2 and TRBJ1-1): GAGVSQSPSNKVTEKGKDVELRCDPISGHTALYWYRQSLGQGLEFLIYFQGNSAPDKSGLPSDRFSAERTGGSVSTLTIQRTQQEDSAVYLCASSLVPRNTEAFFGQGTRLTVV.

The chain uses TRBV9 and TRBJ2-2; the D gene is possibly TRBD2 (6 bases). V lost 2 bases, J lost 6 bases, and 14 bases lay in between. The CDR3 is 15 residues long. The germline CDR1 and CDR2 sequences are SGDLS and YYNGEE. CDR3 nucleotides: TGTGCCAGCAGCGTGGAGGGGCTAACGGCCGGGGAGCTGTTTTTT. It is translated as CASSVEGLTAGELFF.

The chain carries TRBV11-2 and TRBJ1-5; no definite D call. This CDR3 is 14 amino acids long. In germline, CDR1 is SGHAT, CDR2 FQNNGV. V was pared by 4 bases and J by 4 bases, with 11 bases between. The CDR3 nucleotides are TGTGCCAGCAGCTCACGCGAGACAAATCAGCCCCAGCATTTT. Protein product: CASSSRETNQPQHF.

The chain is built from TRBV7-9 and TRBJ2-7, with 7 nucleotides matching TRBD1. The CDR3 contains 13 residues. V was pared by 10 bases and J by 0 bases, with 6 bases of the junction left unmatched. The germline gives CDR1 SEHNR, CDR2 FQNEAQ (reference sequence). For the CDR3, the DNA is TGTGCCACCCTACGGGACAGCTCCTACGAGCAGTACTTC. Amino acids: CATLRDSSYEQYF.

The chain combines TRBV28 with TRBJ2-1; weak D call: TRBD2 (7 bases). Trimming removed 5 bases from V and 4 bases from J, with 15 bases in between. The germline V gene has CDR1 MDHEN and CDR2 SYDVKM. The CDR3 is made up of 15 amino acids. This chain's CDR3 is CASSRRGGVYNEQFF. CDR3 nucleotides: TGTGCCAGCAGTCGTAGGGGGGGCGTTTACAATGAGCAGTTCTTC.

This chain links TRBV28 with TRBJ2-2; 10 bases line up with TRBD1. Germline V gene sequence: CDR1 MDHEN, CDR2 SYDVKM. With V trimmed by 1 base and J by 8 bases, 7 bases remained unmatched. The CDR3 runs 16 residues. The CDR3 region has the DNA TGTGCCAGCAGTTTATCTCGGACAGGGGGGACGGGGGAGCTGTTTTTT. Amino acid sequence: CASSLSRTGGTGELFF.

CDR3 bases: TGTGCCAGCAGTTTTGGAGTGACTAGCGGACACTACGAGCAGTACTTC. Amino acid sequence: CASSFGVTSGHYEQYF. The chain carries TRBV27 and TRBJ2-7, with 9 bases that match TRBD2. With 3 bases clipped from V and 3 bases from J, the junction kept 9 bases outside the gene matches. The CDR3 runs 16 residues. Germline V gene lookup returns CDR1 MNHEY and CDR2 SMNVEV (reference sequence).

The chain has TRBV11-1 and TRBJ2-3, with 10 nucleotides matching TRBD2. This CDR3 spans 16 amino acids. Germline lookup yields CDR1 SGHAT and CDR2 FQDESV (reference sequence). J lost 6 bases, V lost 4 bases, and 10 bases had no gene match. The CDR3 here is CASSSRGASGSDTQYF. CDR3 nucleotide sequence: TGTGCCAGCAGCTCCCGCGGGGCTAGCGGGAGCGATACGCAGTATTTT.

The chain recombines TRBV4-2 with TRBJ2-5; TRBD2 is a possible D gene (6 bases). The V gene's germline CDR1 is LGHNA and CDR2 YNFKEQ. Trimming pared 1 base from V and 4 bases from J, leaving 13 bases between. This CDR3 contains 15 residues. CDR3 residues: CASSQVGTPLETQYF. The DNA of the CDR3 is TGTGCCAGCAGCCAAGTCGGGACTCCCCTAGAGACCCAGTACTTC.

V gene TRBV10-3 combines with J gene TRBJ2-1; possibly TRBD1 for D (6 bases). The germline V and J ends were trimmed by 10 bases and 5 bases, with 21 bases remaining between them. The CDR3 length is 15 residues. Germline CDR1 is ENHRY and CDR2 is SYGVKD. CDR3 amino acids: CATSPSGERDNEQFF. In DNA, the CDR3 is TGTGCCACTTCCCCCTCAGGGGAAAGGGACAATGAGCAGTTCTTC.

The chain uses TRBV16 and TRBJ1-1; the match to TRBD1 covers 8 bases. The CDR3 length is 16 residues. Germline lookup yields CDR1 KGHSY and CDR2 FQNENV. With 0 bases clipped from V and 6 bases from J, the junction kept 9 bases outside the gene matches. DNA of the CDR3: TGTGCCAGCAGCCAATCGAGACAGGGGAGATATGCTGAAGCTTTCTTT. It codes for CASSQSRQGRYAEAFF.

This sequence joins TRBV18 and TRBJ1-1; 10 bases fit TRBD1. Germline lookup yields CDR1 KGHSH and CDR2 LQKENI. The CDR3 totals 18 residues. J lost 1 base, V lost 3 bases, and 11 bases had no gene match. This chain's CDR3 is CASSPKSRDRGGNTEAFF. DNA of the CDR3: TGTGCCAGCTCACCCAAGTCCCGGGACAGGGGAGGGAACACTGAAGCTTTCTTT.

This sequence joins TRBV19 and TRBJ2-1; 10 nucleotides align to TRBD1. This CDR3 has 15 amino acids. Looked up from germline, CDR1 is LNHDA and CDR2 is SQIVND (reference sequence). Trimming cost V 6 bases and J 5 bases; bases outside gene matches: 7. DNA of the CDR3: TGTGCCAGTAGGGAAGACAGGGGGCTGGACAATGAGCAGTTCTTC. It is translated as CASREDRGLDNEQFF.

The V and J genes are TRBV2 and TRBJ1-2; 7 nucleotides line up with TRBD1. The CDR3 is made up of 15 amino acids. V gave up 5 bases and J gave up 1 base; unmatched junction bases: 7. CDR1 is SNHLY, CDR2 FYNNEI, per germline. Here the CDR3 reads CASSYTGDVNYGYTF. CDR3 coding DNA: TGTGCCAGCAGTTACACAGGGGACGTTAACTATGGCTACACCTTC.

The CDR3 is CASRRGLAGTDTQYF. The CDR3 region has the DNA TGCGCCAGCAGACGGGGACTAGCGGGCACAGATACGCAGTATTTT. The J gene is TRBJ2-3, the V gene TRBV5-1; 11 bases line up with TRBD2. V was pared by 5 bases and J by 1 base, with 3 bases of the junction left unmatched. This CDR3 comprises 15 residues. Germline lookup yields CDR1 SGHRS and CDR2 YFSETQ.

This chain links TRBV12-3 or TRBV12-4 with TRBJ2-7; D is ambiguous. With 3 bases removed from V and 9 bases from J, the gap between germline ends came to 9 bases. The CDR3 covers 11 residues. CDR3 nucleotides: TGTGCCAGCAGTTTGACAACCGGGCAGTACTTC. Protein: CASSLTTGQYF.

This chain links TRBV7-6 with TRBJ2-7; 12 nucleotides agree with TRBD1. CDR1 SGHVS and CDR2 FNYEAQ come from the germline V gene. This CDR3 is built from 14 residues. With V trimmed by 9 bases and J by 0 bases, 3 bases remained unmatched. The CDR3, as DNA: TGTGCCAGACCGGGACAGGGGGCCTCCTACGAGCAGTACTTC. Translation: CARPGQGASYEQYF.

The chain joins TRBV30 to TRBJ2-1; 9 bases are shared with TRBD2. The CDR3 contains 14 residues. From germline, CDR1 is GTSNPN and CDR2 SVGIG (reference sequence). V was pared by 0 bases and J by 7 bases, with 4 bases of the junction left unmatched. Here the CDR3 reads CAWSVLAGGNEQFF. CDR3 nucleotides: TGTGCCTGGAGTGTACTTGCGGGGGGGAATGAGCAGTTCTTC.

V gene TRBV12-3 or TRBV12-4 combines with J gene TRBJ1-3; D ambiguous. Trimming took 3 bases from V and 3 from J, leaving 3 bases between them. This CDR3 is 12 amino acids long. CDR3 protein: CASSFYGNTIYF. The CDR3 coding sequence is TGTGCCAGCAGTTTCTATGGAAACACCATATATTTT.

The chain employs TRBV20-1 and TRBJ2-7; perhaps TRBD1 as D (6 bases). V lost 6 bases, J lost 3 bases, and 9 bases lay in between. Germline CDR1 DFQATT, CDR2 SNEGSKA (reference sequence). The CDR3 loop spans 11 amino acids. The CDR3 here is CSASGDYEQYF. Written as DNA, the CDR3 is TGCAGTGCCTCAGGGGACTACGAGCAGTACTTC.

In DNA, the CDR3 is TGTGCCAGCACCCAGACTAGCGGGAGCCACAATGAGCAGTTCTTC. Protein sequence: CASTQTSGSHNEQFF. This chain links TRBV6-5 with TRBJ2-1; 12 positions agree with TRBD2. Germline-derived CDR1 and CDR2 are MNHEY and SVGAGI. The CDR3 is made up of 15 amino acids. The J segment lost 5 bases and the V segment lost 7 bases, leaving 6 bases of the junction unmatched.

The chain is built from TRBV5-6 and TRBJ1-5; TRBD1 matches 10 bases. The CDR3 spans 15 residues. V gave up 3 bases and J gave up 3 bases; unmatched junction bases: 3. Germline V gene sequence: CDR1 SGHDT, CDR2 YYEEEE. CDR3 nucleotide sequence: TGTGCCAGCAGCTCGGGACAGGGGAACAATCAGCCCCAGCATTTT. The encoded protein is CASSSGQGNNQPQHF.

This clone was counted once. CDR3 nucleotide sequence: TGTGCCAGCAGTGAAACGTGGGACAGGGAAAACTCCTACGAGCAGTACTTC. Its protein product is CASSETWDRENSYEQYF. The chain combines TRBV6-1 with TRBJ2-7, with 9 bases identical to TRBD1. There are 17 residues in the CDR3. V was clipped by 2 bases and J by 0 bases; unmatched bases: 8. Germline assignment: CDR1 MNHNS and CDR2 SASEGT.

The chain couples TRBV13 to TRBJ2-2; D is possibly TRBD1 (5 bases). This CDR3 region has 15 residues. Germline V lookup: CDR1 PRHDT, CDR2 FYEKMQ (reference sequence). Trimming removed 8 bases at V and 4 bases at J, with 17 bases between. CDR3 region: CASVLGYQGTGELFF. The CDR3 coding sequence is TGTGCCAGCGTCCTTGGTTACCAGGGCACCGGGGAGCTGTTTTTT. The complete variable domain, with remaining parts taken from reference TRBV13 and TRBJ2-2, reads AAGVIQSPRHLIKEKRETATLKCYPIPRHDTVYWYQQGPGQDPQFLISFYEKMQSDKGSIPDRFSAQQFSDYHSELNMSSLELGDSALYFCASVLGYQGTGELFFGEGSRLTVL.

The chain carries TRBV28 and TRBJ1-5; D is ambiguous. Trimming stripped 2 bases from V and 8 bases from J, with 10 bases between. Germline CDR1 reads MDHEN; CDR2 reads SYDVKM. The CDR3 has 13 amino acids. The CDR3 is CASSLTGREPQHF. The DNA for the CDR3 is TGTGCCAGCAGTTTAACCGGGAGGGAGCCCCAGCATTTT.

The chain is built from TRBV25-1 and TRBJ1-2; no firm D call. Deletions cut 0 bases from V and 5 bases from J, with 7 bases between. Per germline, CDR1 MGHDK and CDR2 SYGVNS. CDR3 length equals 13 residues. The CDR3 is CASSEYTGYGYTF. CDR3 nucleotides: TGTGCCAGCAGTGAATATACGGGGTATGGCTACACCTTC.

CDR3 residues: CASSLTGTSGSKETQYF. The CDR3 DNA reads TGCGCCAGCAGCCTCACCGGGACTAGCGGGAGCAAAGAGACCCAGTACTTC. The chain employs TRBV5-1 and TRBJ2-5; TRBD2 matches at 14 bases. CDR1 is SGHRS and CDR2 is YFSETQ in the germline V gene. The CDR3 length is 17 residues. Trimming at V came to 4 bases and at J to 3 bases, leaving 8 bases not matched to a gene. Complete variable domain (other parts from reference TRBV5-1 and TRBJ2-5): KAGVTQTPRYLIKTRGQQVTLSCSPISGHRSVSWYQQTPGQGLQFLFEYFSETQRNKGNFPGRFSGRQFSNSRSEMNVSTLELGDSALYLCASSLTGTSGSKETQYFGPGTRLLVL.

This chain connects TRBV3-1 (or the pseudogene TRBV3-2) to TRBJ2-7, with a tentative D call TRBD2 (6 bases). Deletions cut 5 bases from V and 6 bases from J, with 17 bases between. The CDR3 is 14 residues long. Germline lookup yields CDR1 LGHDT and CDR2 YNNKEL (reference sequence). In nucleotides, the CDR3 is TGTGCCAGCAGCTCGCCGGGACTGGGCTCCGAGCAGTACTTC. As protein: CASSSPGLGSEQYF.

This chain links TRBV5-1 with TRBJ2-3; TRBD2 matches at 13 bases. With 5 bases clipped from V and 7 bases from J, the junction kept 10 bases outside the gene matches. From germline, CDR1 is SGHRS and CDR2 YFSETQ. This CDR3 region has 16 residues. The DNA of the CDR3 is TGCGCCAGCAGATACGAGTCGACTAGCGGGAGGTATACGCAGTATTTT. Its translation: CASRYESTSGRYTQYF.